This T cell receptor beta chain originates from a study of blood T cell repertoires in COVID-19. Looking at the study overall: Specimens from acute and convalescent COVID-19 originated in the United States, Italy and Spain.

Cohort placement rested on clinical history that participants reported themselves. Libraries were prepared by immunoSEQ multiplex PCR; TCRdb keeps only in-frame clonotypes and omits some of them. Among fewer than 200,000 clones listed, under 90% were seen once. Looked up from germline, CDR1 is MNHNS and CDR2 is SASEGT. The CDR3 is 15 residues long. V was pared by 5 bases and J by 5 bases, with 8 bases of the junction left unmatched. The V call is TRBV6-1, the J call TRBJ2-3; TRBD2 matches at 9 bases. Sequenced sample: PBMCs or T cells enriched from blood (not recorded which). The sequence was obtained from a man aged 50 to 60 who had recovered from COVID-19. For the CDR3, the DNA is TGTGCCAGCAGTTCGGCGGGGGGGCGTGGAGATACGCAGTATTTT. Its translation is CASSSAGGRGDTQYF.